This T cell receptor (beta chain) was recovered during a study of response to subunit inactivated influenza vaccine. Per germline, CDR1 SSHAT and CDR2 FNYEAQ (reference sequence). CDR3 length: 15 residues. TCRdb used MiXCR to reprocess the RT-PCR reads, holding one entry per CDR3 protein. This sample has around 520,000 distinct CDR3 sequences; less than 30% occur once, and the top ten carry approximately 2%. The study's findings and limits: The study's authors posited that every seasonal influenza vaccination enlists few new T cells.

This clonotype was detected only a few times. Its antigen is still unknown. Relative to the germline gene, one junction end is altered; a read error may explain this. The receptor was isolated from a man aged 50-60 years who received an inactivated influenza vaccine. The material sequenced was CD4+ T cells sorted from PBMCs, taken more than 4 days after vaccination. This chain connects TRBV7-7 to TRBJ2-7, with TRBD1 identical over 11 bases. In DNA, the CDR3 is TGTGCTAGCAGGAAAGCCGGGACAGGGGGCTACGAGCAGTACTTC. Its translation is CASRKAGTGGYEQYF.